One T cell receptor (beta chain) is described in this entry. The antigen is undetermined. The CDR3 is 14 amino acids. V was shortened by 0 bases and J by 0 bases, with 3 bases between the two germline ends. Per germline, CDR1 SGDLS and CDR2 YYNGEE. Here immunoSEQ multiplex PCR was the method, and the copy in TCRdb shows in-frame clones only, minus some. This repertoire shows some 76,000 clones, roughly 90% found once; its top ten account for about 2%. This specimen belongs to a study of lymphopenia after photon versus proton radiotherapy. Study outcomes and limitations: Authors raise, but do not show, better survival with proton therapy. Post-nadir TCR diversity decline inversely tracked overall survival among those who died. Proton therapy kept repertoires fairly stable, unlike photons, which gained effector/memory cells.

This receptor was obtained from a woman aged 40 to 50 with cholangiocarcinoma. This specimen consisted of peripheral blood, obtained from a patient treated with photon-based radiotherapy. V is TRBV9 and J is TRBJ2-2; unclear D gene. The CDR3 reads CASSVVANTGELFF. Written as DNA, the CDR3 is TGTGCCAGCAGCGTAGTCGCGAACACCGGGGAGCTGTTTTTT.